This entry lists 22 T cell receptor beta chains sequenced from one sample in a study of regulatory T cells in long-lasting Graves disease. Time point described: persistent/refractory GD, antithyroid drugs over 5 years with positive TRAb. TCR sequences were obtained from RNA taken from PBMCs. Arm-PCR with iRepertoire HTBI primers amplified the CDR3 regions for these TCR beta libraries. Using its own MiXCR run on the multiplex PCR reads, TCRdb lists one record per CDR3 protein. Of about 660,000 distinct CDR3 sequences listed, around 30% are singletons. The sequenced sample was peripheral blood mononuclear cells (PBMCs), obtained when the disease was refractory, from a patient treated with antithyroid drugs. Source of these receptors: a female donor with Graves disease.

The chain joins TRBV27 to TRBJ1-1; 7 nucleotides agree with TRBD1. The CDR3 length is 15 residues. The J segment lost 1 base and the V segment lost 5 bases, leaving 7 bases of the junction unmatched. Germline V gene sequence: CDR1 MNHEY, CDR2 SMNVEV (reference sequence). CDR3 sequence: CASSVLDRSNTEAFF. As DNA, the CDR3 is TGTGCCAGCAGTGTACTGGACAGGTCGAACACTGAAGCTTTCTTT.

V usage is TRBV20-1 and J usage is TRBJ1-5; 8 nucleotides line up with TRBD1. This CDR3 comprises 15 residues. V lost 3 bases and J lost 4; bases outside the gene matches: 8. Germline CDR1 DFQATT, CDR2 SNEGSKA (reference sequence). CDR3 residues: CSASPPGGLNQPQHF. The CDR3 coding sequence is TGCAGTGCTAGCCCCCCAGGGGGCCTAAATCAGCCCCAGCATTTT.

The rearrangement links TRBV30 to TRBJ1-1; no definite D call. Trimming shortened V by 0 bases and J by 0 bases, and 11 bases separated the two germline ends. CDR3 size: 15 residues. Germline V gene data show CDR1 as GTSNPN and CDR2 as SVGIG (reference sequence). CDR3 loop: CAWSVPSGMNTEAFF. CDR3 in DNA: TGTGCCTGGAGTGTACCCTCAGGAATGAACACTGAAGCTTTCTTT.

The chain employs TRBV11-2 and TRBJ1-1, with a tentative D call TRBD1 (5 bases). The CDR3 spans 16 residues. Deletions cut 0 bases from V and 1 base from J, with 12 bases between. Germline loops: CDR1 SGHAT, CDR2 FQNNGV. This CDR3 reads CASSLDRRGPNTEAFF. The CDR3 nucleotides are TGTGCCAGCAGCTTAGATAGGCGGGGCCCGAACACTGAAGCTTTCTTT.

In this sample, this clonotype turned up many times. The rearrangement links TRBV2 to TRBJ2-6; the D is unclear. With 3 bases removed from V and 0 bases from J, the gap between germline ends came to 3 bases. The CDR3 loop spans 14 amino acids. Germline-derived CDR1 and CDR2 are SNHLY and FYNNEI. Here the CDR3 reads CASSDGSGANVLTF. In nucleotides, the CDR3 is TGTGCCAGCAGTGATGGCTCTGGGGCCAACGTCCTGACTTTC.

This clonotype was seen only a few times. V is TRBV20-1 and J is TRBJ2-5; no clear D. Germline CDR1 and CDR2: DFQATT and SNEGSKA (reference sequence). The CDR3 covers 15 residues. V was pared by 0 bases and J by 4 bases, with 15 bases between. The CDR3 DNA follows: TGCAGTGCTAGAGATAGCCGGAACGTAGGAGAGACCCAGTACTTC. Its translation is CSARDSRNVGETQYF.

As concerns this clonotype: An end of the junction does not agree with germline; a read error may underlie this. The chain has TRBV28 and TRBJ1-2; 9 nucleotides line up with TRBD1. This CDR3 is 14 amino acids long. Germline V gives CDR1 MDHEN, CDR2 SYDVKM. In nucleotides, the CDR3 is TGTGCCAGCAGGCGACAGGGGGTAAACTATGACTACACCTTC. Amino acid sequence: CASRRQGVNYDYTF.

The V and J genes are TRBV25-1 and TRBJ2-5; D ambiguous. CDR1 MGHDK and CDR2 SYGVNS come from the germline V gene. CDR3 length equals 15 residues. The V gene lost 3 bases and the J gene lost 4 bases, with 15 bases spanning the gap. CDR3 in DNA: TGTGCCAGCAGTGAGATCGGAAGTATTGGAGAGACCCAGTACTTC. Its protein product is CASSEIGSIGETQYF.

This clonotype turned up a few times. The rearrangement links TRBV29-1 to TRBJ1-4, with TRBD1 matching 9 bases. V lost 5 bases, J lost 3 bases, and 4 bases stayed unmatched. The length of the CDR3 is 14 residues. Germline loops: CDR1 SQVTM, CDR2 ANQGSEA. CDR3 residues: CSVLHRGPNEKLFF. The CDR3 DNA reads as TGCAGCGTTCTTCACAGGGGGCCTAATGAAAAACTGTTTTTT.

The chain combines TRBV20-1 with TRBJ1-2; TRBD1 agrees at 8 bases. The V segment lost 4 bases and the J segment 4 bases; nucleotides outside the gene matches: 8. The CDR3 covers 14 residues. Germline-derived CDR1 and CDR2 are DFQATT and SNEGSKA (reference sequence). CDR3 DNA sequence: TGCAGTGCTACGCAACGACAGGGGAGCTATGGCTACACCTTC. The encoded protein is CSATQRQGSYGYTF.

This clonotype was found a few times. The chain links TRBV9 to TRBJ1-1; D is perhaps TRBD1 (6 bases). The CDR3 runs to 14 residues. Germline V gene sequence: CDR1 SGDLS, CDR2 YYNGEE. V was clipped by 0 bases and J by 4 bases, with 10 bases between them. As DNA, the CDR3 is TGTGCCAGCAGCGTAGCGGGGGCGGGCACTGAAGCTTTCTTT. It yields the protein CASSVAGAGTEAFF.

Only a few counts were recorded for this clonotype. The rearrangement uses TRBV4-1 and TRBJ1-1, with a weak D call TRBD1 (5 bases). The CDR3 has 14 amino acids. With 0 bases removed from V and 7 bases from J, the gap between germline ends came to 12 bases. Germline-derived CDR1 and CDR2 are MGHRA and YSYEKL. Here the CDR3 reads CASSQDRQYGEAFF. CDR3 coding DNA: TGCGCCAGCAGCCAAGATCGACAGTACGGTGAAGCTTTCTTT.

This clonotype was picked up many times. The V gene is TRBV29-1, the J gene TRBJ2-7; 9 bases are shared with TRBD1. In germline, CDR1 is SQVTM, CDR2 ANQGSEA. With 1 base clipped from V and 2 bases from J, the junction kept 12 bases outside the gene matches. The length of the CDR3 is 17 residues. The chain's CDR3 is CSVEGGQGSADPYEQYF. The CDR3 DNA follows: TGCAGCGTTGAAGGGGGACAGGGATCAGCCGATCCCTACGAGCAGTACTTC.

This clonotype occurred many times. V gene TRBV28 combines with J gene TRBJ1-4, with TRBD1 matching over 9 bases. With V trimmed by 5 bases and J by 7 bases, 8 bases remained unmatched. This CDR3 has 15 residues. Germline V gives CDR1 MDHEN, CDR2 SYDVKM. DNA for the CDR3: TGTGCCAGCAGTATCCCGACAGGGGGTATTGAAAAACTGTTTTTT. Translation gives CASSIPTGGIEKLFF.

This clonotype was recorded a few times. V usage is TRBV19 and J usage is TRBJ1-1; D is uncertain. Germline V gene lookup returns CDR1 LNHDA and CDR2 SQIVND (reference sequence). The ends were cut back, 4 bases at V and 5 bases at J, with 17 bases in the middle. The CDR3 length is 15 residues. CDR3 loop: CASSTQGPTRTEAFF. The CDR3 DNA is TGTGCCAGTAGTACCCAAGGACCCACCCGTACTGAAGCTTTCTTT. The complete variable domain, with remaining parts taken from reference TRBV19 and TRBJ1-1, reads DGGITQSPKYLFRKEGQNVTLSCEQNLNHDAMYWYRQDPGQGLRLIYYSQIVNDFQKGDIAEGYSVSREKKESFPLTVTSAQKNPTAFYLCASSTQGPTRTEAFFGQGTRLTVV.

This sequence joins TRBV27 and TRBJ1-5, with 7 bases fitting TRBD1. This CDR3 spans 13 amino acids. CDR1 and CDR2 from the germline V gene are MNHEY and SMNVEV (reference sequence). Trimming cost V 10 bases and J 1 base; bases outside gene matches: 4. The chain's CDR3 is CANSDRSNQPQHF. The CDR3 bases are TGTGCCAATTCGGACAGGAGCAATCAGCCCCAGCATTTT.

This clonotype was seen ten or more times. The rearrangement uses TRBV20-1 and TRBJ1-2, with D uncertain. The CDR3 is 13 amino acids. V lost 7 bases and J lost 3, with 15 bases in between. In germline, CDR1 is DFQATT, CDR2 SNEGSKA (reference sequence). In DNA form, the CDR3 reads TGCAGTGTTAGTCCTCCGATGGACTATGGCTACACCTTC. This sequence encodes CSVSPPMDYGYTF.

In this sample, this clonotype turned up a few times. The chain joins TRBV6-5 to TRBJ2-1; 11 bases agree with TRBD2. This CDR3 contains 17 residues. V was clipped by 0 bases and J by 4 bases; unmatched bases: 5. Germline values: CDR1 MNHEY, CDR2 SVGAGI. The DNA of the CDR3 is TGTGCCAGCAGTTACTCCCCACTAGCGGGAGTATACAATGAGCAGTTCTTC. This codes for CASSYSPLAGVYNEQFF.

This clonotype was seen more than once but under ten times. V usage is TRBV6-1 and J usage is TRBJ1-5; D possibly corresponds to TRBD1 (5 bases). This CDR3 has 15 residues. Germline V lookup: CDR1 MNHNS, CDR2 SASEGT. The ends were cut back, 7 bases at V and 7 bases at J, with 20 bases in the middle. This chain's CDR3 is CASNPPGGVWQPQHF. The CDR3 nucleotides read TGTGCCAGCAATCCCCCTGGGGGGGTTTGGCAGCCCCAGCATTTT.

With regard to this clonotype: The CDR3 carries no conserved terminal phenylalanine or tryptophan, so it likely arises from a read error. The genes are TRBV3-1 and TRBJ2-7; unclear D gene. CDR3 length equals 11 residues. Germline V gene data show CDR1 as LGHDT and CDR2 as YNNKEL (reference sequence). The V and J ends lost 1 base and 6 bases respectively, with 4 bases between them. The CDR3 reads CASSQGSEQYL. CDR3 coding DNA: TGTGCCAGCAGCCAAGGGAGCGAGCAGTACCTC.

Regarding this clonotype: At one end the junction does not follow the germline gene, possibly because of a read error. The genes are TRBV7-2 and TRBJ2-7, with 15 bases lining up with TRBD2. CDR3 length equals 17 residues. Germline assignment: CDR1 SGHTA and CDR2 FQGNSA. The CDR3 DNA reads TGTGCCAGCAGCTTAGCCGGGACTAGCGGGAGGCCCTATGAGCAGTACTTC. Protein product: CASSLAGTSGRPYEQYF.

The V gene is TRBV5-8, the J gene TRBJ1-2; the D is unclear. Looked up from germline, CDR1 is SGHTS and CDR2 is YDEGEE. The CDR3 extends over 14 amino acids. The V gene lost 1 base and the J gene lost 1 base, with 8 bases spanning the gap. Here the CDR3 reads CASSLLGINYGYTF. In DNA, the CDR3 is TGTGCCAGCAGCTTGTTAGGCATTAACTATGGCTACACCTTC.